This T cell receptor beta chain was sequenced during a study of T cell repertoires in cytomegalovirus infection. Notes on the study in general: Predominance within the ex vivo response was attributable to HLA-C-restricted CMV-specific TCR beta clonotypes.

This clonotype was picked up a small number of times. Its matching antigen is unknown. V lost 0 bases and J lost 4, with 4 bases in between. CDR3 length: 13 residues. Per germline, CDR1 MNHEY and CDR2 SVGAGI. One entry per CDR3 protein, called by TCRdb with MiXCR from the reads. The repertoire includes approximately 280,000 distinct CDR3 sequences, roughly a fifth of them detected once, and roughly a fifth sits in the top ten. The genes are TRBV6-5 and TRBJ2-1; the D is unclear. The sample was cultured PBMCs, taken from culture after CMV antigen stimulation. The sequence was collected from a human donor in good health (CMV status not recorded). Some clones in this sample may be carry-over from other donors' samples. The CDR3 region is CASSYSMYNEQFF. CDR3 coding DNA: TGTGCCAGCAGTTACTCCATGTACAATGAGCAGTTCTTC.